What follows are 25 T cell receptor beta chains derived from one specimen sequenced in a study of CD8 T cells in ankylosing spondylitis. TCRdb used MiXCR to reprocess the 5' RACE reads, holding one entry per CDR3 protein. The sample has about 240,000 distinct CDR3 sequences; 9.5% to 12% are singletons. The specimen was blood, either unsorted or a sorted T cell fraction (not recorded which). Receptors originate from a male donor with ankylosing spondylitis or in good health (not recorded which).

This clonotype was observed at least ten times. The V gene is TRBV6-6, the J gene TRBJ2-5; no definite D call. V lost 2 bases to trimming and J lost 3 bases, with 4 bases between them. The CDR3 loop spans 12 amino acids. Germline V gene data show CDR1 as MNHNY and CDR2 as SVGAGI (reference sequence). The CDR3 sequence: CASSYQKETQYF. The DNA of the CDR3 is TGTGCCAGCAGTTACCAAAAAGAGACCCAGTACTTC.

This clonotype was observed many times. The CDR3 spells CASSSRVGASTDTQYF. In nucleotides, the CDR3 is TGTGCCAGCAGCTCTAGGGTCGGTGCAAGCACAGATACGCAGTATTTT. The chain links TRBV7-6 to TRBJ2-3; D gene ambiguous. CDR1 and CDR2 from the germline V gene are SGHVS and FNYEAQ. V dropped 4 bases and J dropped 0 bases, with 14 bases sitting between them. The CDR3 covers 16 residues.

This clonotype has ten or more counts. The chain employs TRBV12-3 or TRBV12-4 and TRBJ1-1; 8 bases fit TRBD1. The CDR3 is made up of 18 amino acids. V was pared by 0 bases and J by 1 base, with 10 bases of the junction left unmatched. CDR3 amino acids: CASSLARDRLNKNTEAFF. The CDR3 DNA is TGTGCCAGCAGTTTAGCGAGGGACAGGCTAAACAAGAACACTGAAGCTTTCTTT.

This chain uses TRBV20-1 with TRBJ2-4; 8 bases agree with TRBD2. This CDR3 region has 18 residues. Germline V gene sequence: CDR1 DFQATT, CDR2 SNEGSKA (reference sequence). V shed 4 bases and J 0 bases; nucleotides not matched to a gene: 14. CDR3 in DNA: TGCAGTGCTATTCCCGGCGCTAGCGGGCCCTTAGCCAAAAACATTCAGTACTTC. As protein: CSAIPGASGPLAKNIQYF.

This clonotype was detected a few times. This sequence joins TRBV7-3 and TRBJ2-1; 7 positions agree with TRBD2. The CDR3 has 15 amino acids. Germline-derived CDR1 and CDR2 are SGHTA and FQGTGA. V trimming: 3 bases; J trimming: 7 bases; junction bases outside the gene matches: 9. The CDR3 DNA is TGTGCCAGCAGCTTGGGGGGGAACCCTTTAAATGAGCAGTTCTTC. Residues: CASSLGGNPLNEQFF.

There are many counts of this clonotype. The CDR3 loop is CASSLVGRRETQYF. In DNA form, the CDR3 reads TGCGCCAGCAGCTTGGTGGGGCGGCGGGAGACCCAGTACTTC. The V call is TRBV5-1, the J call TRBJ2-5; D is perhaps TRBD1 (5 bases). The CDR3 consists of 14 residues. V was trimmed by 0 bases and J by 5 bases, leaving 11 bases between them. The germline gives CDR1 SGHRS, CDR2 YFSETQ.

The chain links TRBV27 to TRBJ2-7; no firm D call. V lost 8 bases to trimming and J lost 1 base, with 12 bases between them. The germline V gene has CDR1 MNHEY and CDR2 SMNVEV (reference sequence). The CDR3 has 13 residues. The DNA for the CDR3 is TGTGCCAGCGCGGCAGGACCTTCCTACGAGCAGTACTTC. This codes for CASAAGPSYEQYF.

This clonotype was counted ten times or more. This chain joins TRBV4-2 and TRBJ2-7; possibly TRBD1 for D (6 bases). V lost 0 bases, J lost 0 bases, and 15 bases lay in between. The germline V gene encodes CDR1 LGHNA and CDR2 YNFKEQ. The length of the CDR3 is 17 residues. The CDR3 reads CASSQERGQALSYEQYF. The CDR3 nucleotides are TGTGCCAGCAGCCAAGAGAGGGGACAAGCCCTCTCCTACGAGCAGTACTTC.

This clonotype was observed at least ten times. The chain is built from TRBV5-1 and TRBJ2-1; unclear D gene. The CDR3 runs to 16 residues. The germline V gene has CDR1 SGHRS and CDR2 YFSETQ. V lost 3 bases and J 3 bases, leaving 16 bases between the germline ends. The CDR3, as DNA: TGCGCCAGCAGCTATGACATCAACATAGTCTACAATGAGCAGTTCTTC. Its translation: CASSYDINIVYNEQFF.

CDR3 amino acids: CASSFRVSEGYTF. The CDR3 DNA is TGTGCCAGCAGCTTCCGGGTCTCGGAGGGCTACACCTTC. This chain connects TRBV7-9 to TRBJ1-2; the D is unclear. Per germline, CDR1 SEHNR and CDR2 FQNEAQ (reference sequence). Trimming took 3 bases from V and 8 from J, leaving 13 bases between them. The CDR3 has 13 residues.

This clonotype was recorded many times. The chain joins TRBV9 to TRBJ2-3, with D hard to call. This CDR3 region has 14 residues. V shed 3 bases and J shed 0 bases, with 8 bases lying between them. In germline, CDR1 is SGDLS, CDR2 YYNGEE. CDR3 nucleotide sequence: TGTGCCAGCAGCGAGCGACTGAGCACAGATACGCAGTATTTT. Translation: CASSERLSTDTQYF.

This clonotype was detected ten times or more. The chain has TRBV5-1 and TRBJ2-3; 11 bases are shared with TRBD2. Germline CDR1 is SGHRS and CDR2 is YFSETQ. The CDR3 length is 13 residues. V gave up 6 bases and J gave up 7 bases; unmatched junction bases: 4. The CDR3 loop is CASTGTSGYTQYF. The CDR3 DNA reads TGCGCCAGCACCGGGACTAGCGGATATACGCAGTATTTT.

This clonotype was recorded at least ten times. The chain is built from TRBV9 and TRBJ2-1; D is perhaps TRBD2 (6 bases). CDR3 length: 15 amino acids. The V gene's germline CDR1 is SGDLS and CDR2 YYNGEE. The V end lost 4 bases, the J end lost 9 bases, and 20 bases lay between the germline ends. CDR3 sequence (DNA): TGTGCCAGCAGCCCCTGGACTACCGCCGAGAGTGAGCAGTTCTTC. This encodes CASSPWTTAESEQFF.

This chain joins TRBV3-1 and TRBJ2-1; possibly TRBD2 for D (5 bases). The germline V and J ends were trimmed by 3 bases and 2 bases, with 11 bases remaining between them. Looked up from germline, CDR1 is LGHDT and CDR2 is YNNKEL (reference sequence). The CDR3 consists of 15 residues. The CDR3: CASSQRQAAYNEQFF. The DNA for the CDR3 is TGTGCCAGCAGCCAGCGACAAGCGGCCTACAATGAGCAGTTCTTC.

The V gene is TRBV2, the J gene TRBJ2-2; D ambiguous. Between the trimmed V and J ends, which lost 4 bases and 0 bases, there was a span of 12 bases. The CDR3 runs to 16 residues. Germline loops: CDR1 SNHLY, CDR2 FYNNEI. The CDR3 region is CASSGAPISNTGELFF. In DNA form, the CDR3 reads TGTGCCAGCAGTGGGGCCCCGATTTCGAACACCGGGGAGCTGTTTTTT. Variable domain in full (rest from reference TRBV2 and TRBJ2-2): EPEVTQTPSHQVTQMGQEVILRCVPISNHLYFYWYRQILGQKVEFLVSFYNNEISEKSEIFDDQFSVERPDGSNFTLKIRSTKLEDSAMYFCASSGAPISNTGELFFGEGSRLTVL.

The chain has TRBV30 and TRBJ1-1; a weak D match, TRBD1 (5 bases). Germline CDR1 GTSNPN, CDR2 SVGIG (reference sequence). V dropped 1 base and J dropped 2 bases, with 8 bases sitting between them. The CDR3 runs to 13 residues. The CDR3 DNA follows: TGTGCCTGGAGTGCCGGGGCCAACACTGAAGCTTTCTTT. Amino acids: CAWSAGANTEAFF.

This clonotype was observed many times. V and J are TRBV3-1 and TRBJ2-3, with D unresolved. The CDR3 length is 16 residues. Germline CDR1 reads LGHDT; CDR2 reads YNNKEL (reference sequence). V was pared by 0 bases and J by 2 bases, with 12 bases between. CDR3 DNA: TGTGCCAGCAGCCAAGATTCAGGCCGCAACACAGATACGCAGTATTTT. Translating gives CASSQDSGRNTDTQYF.

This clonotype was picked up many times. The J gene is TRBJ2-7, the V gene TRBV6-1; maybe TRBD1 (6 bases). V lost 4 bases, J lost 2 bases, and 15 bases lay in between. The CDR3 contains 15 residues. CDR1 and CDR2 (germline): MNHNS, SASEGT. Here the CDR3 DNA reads TGTGCCAGCAGTGGGAGACAGGAGCCTACCTACGAGCAGTACTTC. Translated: CASSGRQEPTYEQYF.

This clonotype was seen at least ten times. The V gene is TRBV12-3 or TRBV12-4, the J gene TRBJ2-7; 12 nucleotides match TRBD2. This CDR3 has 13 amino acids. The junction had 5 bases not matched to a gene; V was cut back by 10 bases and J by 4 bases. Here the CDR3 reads CAIRLAGEYEQYF. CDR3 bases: TGTGCCATAAGACTAGCGGGAGAGTACGAGCAGTACTTC.

Written as DNA, the CDR3 is TGTGCCATCAGGAACACAGATACGCAGTATTTT. Protein product: CAIRNTDTQYF. This chain connects TRBV10-3 to TRBJ2-3; no reliable D call. Looked up from germline, CDR1 is ENHRY and CDR2 is SYGVKD. This CDR3 is 11 amino acids long. V lost 6 bases to trimming and J lost 2 bases, with 3 bases between them.

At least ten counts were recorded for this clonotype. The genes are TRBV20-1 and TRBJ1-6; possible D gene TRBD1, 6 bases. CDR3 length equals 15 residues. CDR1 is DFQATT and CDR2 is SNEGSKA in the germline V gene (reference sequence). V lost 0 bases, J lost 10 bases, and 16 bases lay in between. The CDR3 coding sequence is TGCAGTGCTAGAGACCAGGGGCGGCAGAACTCACCCCTCCACTTT. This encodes CSARDQGRQNSPLHF.

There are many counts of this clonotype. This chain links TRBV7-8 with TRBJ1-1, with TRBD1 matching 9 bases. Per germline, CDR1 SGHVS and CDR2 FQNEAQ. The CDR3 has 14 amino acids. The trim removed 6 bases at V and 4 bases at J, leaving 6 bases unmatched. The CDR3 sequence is CASSLRTGVTEAFF. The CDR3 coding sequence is TGTGCCAGCAGTCTCCGGACAGGGGTCACTGAAGCTTTCTTT.

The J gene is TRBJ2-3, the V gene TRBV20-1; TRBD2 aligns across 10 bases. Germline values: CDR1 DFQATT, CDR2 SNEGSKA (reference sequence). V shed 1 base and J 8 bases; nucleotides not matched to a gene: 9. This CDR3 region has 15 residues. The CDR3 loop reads CSARVSGGFGGTQYF. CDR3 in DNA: TGCAGTGCTAGAGTTAGCGGGGGGTTCGGAGGTACGCAGTATTTT.

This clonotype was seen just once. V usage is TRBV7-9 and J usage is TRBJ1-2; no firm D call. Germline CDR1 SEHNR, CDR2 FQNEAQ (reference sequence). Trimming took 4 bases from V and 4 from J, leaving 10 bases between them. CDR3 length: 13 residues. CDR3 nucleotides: TGTGCCAGCAGCTGGCCGCTGGGCTATGGCTACACCTTC. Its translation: CASSWPLGYGYTF.

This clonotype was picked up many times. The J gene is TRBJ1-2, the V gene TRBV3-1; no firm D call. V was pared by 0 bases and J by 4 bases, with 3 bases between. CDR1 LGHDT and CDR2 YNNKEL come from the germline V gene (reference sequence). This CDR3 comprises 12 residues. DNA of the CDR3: TGTGCCAGCAGCCAAGAAGGCTATGGCTACACCTTC. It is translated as CASSQEGYGYTF.